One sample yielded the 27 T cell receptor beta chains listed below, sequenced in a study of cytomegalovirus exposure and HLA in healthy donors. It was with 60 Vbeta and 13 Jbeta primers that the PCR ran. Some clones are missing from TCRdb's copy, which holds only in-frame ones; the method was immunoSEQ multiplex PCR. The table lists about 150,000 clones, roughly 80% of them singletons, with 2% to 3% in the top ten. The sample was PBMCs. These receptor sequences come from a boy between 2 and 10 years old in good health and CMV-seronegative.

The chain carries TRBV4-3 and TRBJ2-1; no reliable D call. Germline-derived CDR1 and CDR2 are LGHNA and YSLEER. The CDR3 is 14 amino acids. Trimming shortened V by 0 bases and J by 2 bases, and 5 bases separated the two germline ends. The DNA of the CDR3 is TGCGCCAGCAGCCAAGACAGGACCTACAATGAGCAGTTCTTC. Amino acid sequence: CASSQDRTYNEQFF.

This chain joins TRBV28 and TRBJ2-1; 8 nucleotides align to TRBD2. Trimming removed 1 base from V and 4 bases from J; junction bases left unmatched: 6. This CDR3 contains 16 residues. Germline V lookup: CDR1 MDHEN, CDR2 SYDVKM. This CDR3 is CASSLSPGGAYNEQFF. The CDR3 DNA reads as TGTGCCAGCAGTTTATCCCCGGGAGGGGCGTACAATGAGCAGTTCTTC.

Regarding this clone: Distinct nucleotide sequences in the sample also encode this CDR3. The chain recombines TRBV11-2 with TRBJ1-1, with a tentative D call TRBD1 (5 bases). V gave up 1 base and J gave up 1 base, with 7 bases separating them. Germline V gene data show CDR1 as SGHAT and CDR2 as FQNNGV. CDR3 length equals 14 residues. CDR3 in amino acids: CASSLVRGNTEAFF. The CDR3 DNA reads TGTGCCAGCAGCTTAGTAAGGGGGAACACTGAAGCTTTCTTT.

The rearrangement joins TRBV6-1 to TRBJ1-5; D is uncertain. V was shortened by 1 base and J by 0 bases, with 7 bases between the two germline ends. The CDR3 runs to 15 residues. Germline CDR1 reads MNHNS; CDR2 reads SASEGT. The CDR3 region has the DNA TGTGCCAGCAGTGAAGGGGCCTATAGCAATCAGCCCCAGCATTTT. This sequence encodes CASSEGAYSNQPQHF.

The CDR3 protein is CASTVDTDTQYF. The DNA for the CDR3 is TGTGCCAGCACGGTAGACACAGATACGCAGTATTTT. This sequence joins TRBV6-6 and TRBJ2-3; D is ambiguous. Per germline, CDR1 MNHNY and CDR2 SVGAGI (reference sequence). The CDR3 is 12 amino acids. The germline V and J ends were trimmed by 7 bases and 2 bases, with 7 bases remaining between them.

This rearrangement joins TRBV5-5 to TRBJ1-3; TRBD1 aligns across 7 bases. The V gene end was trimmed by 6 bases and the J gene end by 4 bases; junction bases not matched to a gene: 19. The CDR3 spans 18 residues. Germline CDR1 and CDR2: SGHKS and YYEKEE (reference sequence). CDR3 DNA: TGTGCCAGCACAGGGCCCACCGTCGACAGGGTCGGAGGAAACACCATATATTTT. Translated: CASTGPTVDRVGGNTIYF.

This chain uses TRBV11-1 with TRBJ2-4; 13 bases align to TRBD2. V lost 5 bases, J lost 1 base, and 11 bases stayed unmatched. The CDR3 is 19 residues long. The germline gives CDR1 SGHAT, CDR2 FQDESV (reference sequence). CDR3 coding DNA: TGTGCCAGCAGCGCCGGACTAGCGGGGGAATCGTGGGCCAAAAACATTCAGTACTTC. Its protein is CASSAGLAGESWAKNIQYF.

CDR3 loop: CASRGAGGVFGTQYF. The CDR3 DNA follows: TGTGCCAGCAGGGGAGCGGGAGGTGTCTTCGGGACCCAGTACTTC. The V gene is TRBV27, the J gene TRBJ2-5; TRBD2 aligns across 9 bases. The trim removed 6 bases at V and 7 bases at J, leaving 12 bases unmatched. Germline CDR1 reads MNHEY; CDR2 reads SMNVEV (reference sequence). The CDR3 has 15 amino acids.

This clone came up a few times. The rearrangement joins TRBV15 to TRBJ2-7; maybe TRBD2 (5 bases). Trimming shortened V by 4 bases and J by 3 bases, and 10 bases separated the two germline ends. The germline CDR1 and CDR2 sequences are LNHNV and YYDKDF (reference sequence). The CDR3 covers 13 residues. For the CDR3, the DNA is TGTGCCACCAGCACTCGCGGAGGCTACGAGCAGTACTTC. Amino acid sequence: CATSTRGGYEQYF. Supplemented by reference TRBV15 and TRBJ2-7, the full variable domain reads DAMVIQNPRYQVTQFGKPVTLSCSQTLNHNVMYWYQQKSSQAPKLLFHYYDKDFNNEADTPDNFQSRRPNTSFCFLDIRSPGLGDTAMYLCATSTRGGYEQYFGPGTRLTVT.

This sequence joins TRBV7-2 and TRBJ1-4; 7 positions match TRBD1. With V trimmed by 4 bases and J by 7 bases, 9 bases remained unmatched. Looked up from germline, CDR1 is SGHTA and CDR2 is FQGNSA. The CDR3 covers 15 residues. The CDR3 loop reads CASSWARGEGEKLFF. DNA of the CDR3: TGTGCCAGCAGCTGGGCCAGGGGGGAAGGTGAAAAACTGTTTTTT.

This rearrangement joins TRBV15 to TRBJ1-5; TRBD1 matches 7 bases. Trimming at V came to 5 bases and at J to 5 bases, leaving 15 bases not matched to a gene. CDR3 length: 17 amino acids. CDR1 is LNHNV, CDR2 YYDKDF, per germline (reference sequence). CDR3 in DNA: TGTGCCACCAGCCCAGTGAACACAGGGGTTTTCCATCAGCCCCAGCATTTT. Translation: CATSPVNTGVFHQPQHF. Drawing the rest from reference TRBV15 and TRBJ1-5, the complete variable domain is DAMVIQNPRYQVTQFGKPVTLSCSQTLNHNVMYWYQQKSSQAPKLLFHYYDKDFNNEADTPDNFQSRRPNTSFCFLDIRSPGLGDTAMYLCATSPVNTGVFHQPQHFGDGTRLSIL.

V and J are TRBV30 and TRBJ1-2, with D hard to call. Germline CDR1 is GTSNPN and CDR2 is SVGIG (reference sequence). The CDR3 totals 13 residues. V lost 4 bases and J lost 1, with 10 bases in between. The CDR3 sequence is CAWTVLYNYGYTF. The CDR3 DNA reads TGTGCCTGGACAGTCTTGTATAACTATGGCTACACCTTC.

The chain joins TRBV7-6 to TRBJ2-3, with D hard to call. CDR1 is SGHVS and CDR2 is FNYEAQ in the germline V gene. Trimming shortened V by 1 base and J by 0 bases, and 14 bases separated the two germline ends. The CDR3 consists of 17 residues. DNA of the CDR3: TGTGCCAGCAGCTTAGGACGGTATTCGCGGAGCACAGATACGCAGTATTTT. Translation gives CASSLGRYSRSTDTQYF. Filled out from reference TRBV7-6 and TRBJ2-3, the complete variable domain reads GAGVSQSPRYKVTKRGQDVALRCDPISGHVSLYWYRQALGQGPEFLTYFNYEAQQDKSGLPNDRFSAERPEGSISTLTIQRTEQRDSAMYRCASSLGRYSRSTDTQYFGPGTRLTVL.

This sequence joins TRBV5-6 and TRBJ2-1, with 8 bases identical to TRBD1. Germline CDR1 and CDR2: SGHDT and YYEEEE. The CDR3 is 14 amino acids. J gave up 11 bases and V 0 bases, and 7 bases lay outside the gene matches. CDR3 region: CASSLGQGKGKQFF. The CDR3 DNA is TGTGCCAGCAGCTTGGGACAGGGGAAGGGGAAGCAGTTCTTC.

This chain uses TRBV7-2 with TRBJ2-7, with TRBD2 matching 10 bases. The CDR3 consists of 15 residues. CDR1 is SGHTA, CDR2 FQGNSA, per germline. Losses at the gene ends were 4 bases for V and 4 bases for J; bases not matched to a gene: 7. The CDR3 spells CASSSLAGAFYEQYF. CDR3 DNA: TGTGCCAGCAGCTCGCTAGCGGGAGCGTTTTACGAGCAGTACTTC.

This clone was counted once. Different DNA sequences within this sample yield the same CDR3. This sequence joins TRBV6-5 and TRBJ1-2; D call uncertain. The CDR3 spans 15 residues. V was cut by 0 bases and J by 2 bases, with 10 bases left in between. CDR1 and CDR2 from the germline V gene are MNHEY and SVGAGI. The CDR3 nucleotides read TGTGCCAGCAGTTACTCGCGGACGGGGAACTATGGCTACACCTTC. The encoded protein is CASSYSRTGNYGYTF.

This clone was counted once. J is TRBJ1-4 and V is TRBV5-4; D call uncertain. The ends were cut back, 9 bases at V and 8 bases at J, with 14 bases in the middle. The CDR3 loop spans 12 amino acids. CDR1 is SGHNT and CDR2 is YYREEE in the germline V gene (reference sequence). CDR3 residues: CAIGPGREKLFF. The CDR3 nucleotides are TGTGCCATTGGTCCCGGTCGCGAAAAACTGTTTTTT. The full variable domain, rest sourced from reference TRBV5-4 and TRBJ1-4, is ETGVTQSPTHLIKTRGQQVTLRCSSQSGHNTVSWYQQALGQGPQFIFQYYREEENGRGNFPPRFSGLQFPNYSSELNVNALELDDSALYLCAIGPGREKLFFGSGTQLSVL.

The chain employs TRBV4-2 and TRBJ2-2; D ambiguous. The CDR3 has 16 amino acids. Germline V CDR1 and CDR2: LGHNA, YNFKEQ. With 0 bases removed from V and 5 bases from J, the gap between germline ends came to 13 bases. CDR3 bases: TGTGCCAGCAGCCAAGATTTCGGAGCCGGGACCGGGGAGCTGTTTTTT. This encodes CASSQDFGAGTGELFF.

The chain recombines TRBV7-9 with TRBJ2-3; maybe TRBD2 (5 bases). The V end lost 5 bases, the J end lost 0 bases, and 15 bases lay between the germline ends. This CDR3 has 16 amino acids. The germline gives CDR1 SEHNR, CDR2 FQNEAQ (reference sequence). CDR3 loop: CASSPTTSASTDTQYF. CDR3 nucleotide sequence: TGTGCCAGCAGCCCTACAACTAGTGCCAGCACAGATACGCAGTATTTT. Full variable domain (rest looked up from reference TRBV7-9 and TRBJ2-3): DTGVSQNPRHKITKRGQNVTFRCDPISEHNRLYWYRQTLGQGPEFLTYFQNEAQLEKSRLLSDRFSAERPKGSFSTLEIQRTEQGDSAMYLCASSPTTSASTDTQYFGPGTRLTVL.

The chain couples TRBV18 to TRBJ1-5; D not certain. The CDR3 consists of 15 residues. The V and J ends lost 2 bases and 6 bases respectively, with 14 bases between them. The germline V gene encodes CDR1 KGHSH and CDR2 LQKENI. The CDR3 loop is CASSPTTWRPQPQHF. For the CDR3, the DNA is TGTGCCAGCTCACCAACGACATGGAGGCCTCAGCCCCAGCATTTT.

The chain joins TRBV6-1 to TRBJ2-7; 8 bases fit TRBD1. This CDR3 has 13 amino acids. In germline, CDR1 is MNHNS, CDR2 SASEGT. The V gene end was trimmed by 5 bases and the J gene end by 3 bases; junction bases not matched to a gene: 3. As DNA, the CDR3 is TGTGCCAGCAGTCGGGACAGGAACTACGAGCAGTACTTC. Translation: CASSRDRNYEQYF.

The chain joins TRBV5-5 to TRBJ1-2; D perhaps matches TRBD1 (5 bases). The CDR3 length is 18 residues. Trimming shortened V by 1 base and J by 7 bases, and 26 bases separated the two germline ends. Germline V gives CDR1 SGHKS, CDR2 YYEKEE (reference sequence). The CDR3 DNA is TGTGCCAGCAGCTTGAACGGGGAGCGGGGGTTCGGGATAGGTGGCTACACCTTC. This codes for CASSLNGERGFGIGGYTF.

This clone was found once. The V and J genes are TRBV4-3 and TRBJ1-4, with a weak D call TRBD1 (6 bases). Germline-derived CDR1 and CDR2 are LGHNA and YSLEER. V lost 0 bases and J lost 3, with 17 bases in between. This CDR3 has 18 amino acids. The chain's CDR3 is CASSQDIGGTGPNEKLFF. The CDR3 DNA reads TGCGCCAGCAGCCAAGATATTGGGGGCACGGGTCCTAATGAAAAACTGTTTTTT.

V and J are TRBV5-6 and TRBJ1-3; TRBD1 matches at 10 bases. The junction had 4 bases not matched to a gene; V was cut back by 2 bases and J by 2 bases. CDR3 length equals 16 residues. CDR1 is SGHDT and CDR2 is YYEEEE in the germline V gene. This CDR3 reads CASSFGTGVAGNTIYF. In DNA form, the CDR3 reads TGTGCCAGCAGCTTCGGGACAGGGGTTGCTGGAAACACCATATATTTT.

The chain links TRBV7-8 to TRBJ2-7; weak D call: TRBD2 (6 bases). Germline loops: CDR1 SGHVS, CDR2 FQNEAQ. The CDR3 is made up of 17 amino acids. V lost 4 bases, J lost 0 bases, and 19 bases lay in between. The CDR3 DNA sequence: TGTGCCAGCAGCTGGGGTGGGGGGACTTCCTTCTCCTACGAGCAGTACTTC. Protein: CASSWGGGTSFSYEQYF.

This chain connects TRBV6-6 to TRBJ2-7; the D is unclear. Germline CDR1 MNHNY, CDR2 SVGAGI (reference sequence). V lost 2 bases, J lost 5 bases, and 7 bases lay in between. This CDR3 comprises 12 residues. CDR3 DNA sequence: TGTGCCAGCAGTTACCAGTCCCACGAGCAGTACTTC. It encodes CASSYQSHEQYF.

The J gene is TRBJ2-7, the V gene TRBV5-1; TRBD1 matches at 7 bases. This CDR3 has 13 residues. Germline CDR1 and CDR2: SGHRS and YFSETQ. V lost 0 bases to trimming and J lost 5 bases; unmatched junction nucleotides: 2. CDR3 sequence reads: CASSLGQGHEQYF. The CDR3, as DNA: TGCGCCAGCAGCTTGGGACAGGGACACGAGCAGTACTTC.